Shown below are 21 T cell receptor beta chains from a single sample sequenced in a study of blood T cell repertoires in COVID-19. Sequenced by immunoSEQ multiplex PCR; TCRdb stores in-frame clones only, minus some. The sample has 80,000 to 100,000 clones; 78% are singletons. The sample comprised peripheral blood. Receptor source: a human donor in a cohort sampled during active COVID-19.

The chain joins TRBV9 to TRBJ2-7; D may be TRBD2 (5 bases). Deletions cut 3 bases from V and 4 bases from J, with 11 bases between. This CDR3 has 13 amino acids. CDR1 is SGDLS and CDR2 is YYNGEE in the germline V gene. Here the CDR3 reads CASSGLDSYEQYF. CDR3 in DNA: TGTGCCAGCAGCGGGCTGGACTCGTACGAGCAGTACTTC.

This clone was observed a few times. The chain joins TRBV6-1 to TRBJ2-7, with D possibly being TRBD2 (6 bases). CDR1 MNHNS and CDR2 SASEGT come from the germline V gene. V lost 2 bases, J lost 12 bases, and 20 bases lay in between. The CDR3 covers 14 residues. The CDR3: CASSEYQALGAGYF. CDR3 coding DNA: TGTGCCAGCAGTGAATATCAGGCCCTCGGAGCGGGGTACTTC.

The chain links TRBV10-2 to TRBJ2-7, with TRBD1 matching over 8 bases. Germline V gene lookup returns CDR1 WSHSY and CDR2 SAAADI. The CDR3 has 15 amino acids. Trimming cost V 2 bases and J 1 base; bases outside gene matches: 4. In DNA form, the CDR3 reads TGCGCCAGCAGTGAGGGGCAGGGGGCATCCTACGAGCAGTACTTC. As protein: CASSEGQGASYEQYF.

V usage is TRBV18 and J usage is TRBJ1-2, with D possibly TRBD1 on 6 matching bases. The germline V and J ends were trimmed by 4 bases and 6 bases, with 18 bases remaining between them. Germline V lookup: CDR1 KGHSH, CDR2 LQKENI. CDR3 length: 15 amino acids. The CDR3: CASSHQGTEDNGYTF. Here the CDR3 DNA reads TGTGCCAGCTCACATCAGGGGACCGAAGATAATGGCTACACCTTC.

The rearrangement joins TRBV11-3 to TRBJ2-3; 11 bases are a match to TRBD2. V lost 5 bases to trimming and J lost 5 bases; unmatched junction nucleotides: 9. The CDR3 covers 16 residues. CDR1 and CDR2 from the germline V gene are SGHNT and YENEEA. This CDR3 is CASSLLAGGWEDTQYF. The CDR3 DNA sequence: TGTGCCAGCAGCCTGCTAGCGGGAGGATGGGAAGATACGCAGTATTTT.

The CDR3 DNA reads as TGTGCCAGCAGTGGCGGGGGCTTTCATTCACCCCTCCACTTT. This translates into CASSGGGFHSPLHF. V is TRBV27 and J is TRBJ1-6; D may be TRBD1 (6 bases). The CDR3 runs to 14 residues. Germline V gives CDR1 MNHEY, CDR2 SMNVEV (reference sequence). Trimming removed 5 bases from V and 8 bases from J, with 13 bases in between.

The chain links TRBV19 to TRBJ1-2; tentatively, D is TRBD1 (6 bases). The V gene's germline CDR1 is LNHDA and CDR2 SQIVND (reference sequence). The V gene lost 10 bases and the J gene lost 4 bases, with 13 bases spanning the gap. The CDR3 has 12 residues. As DNA, the CDR3 is TGTGCCACCCAGGGGTCGGCCTATGGCTACACCTTC. Its protein is CATQGSAYGYTF.

This sequence joins TRBV2 and TRBJ1-2; possible D gene TRBD1, 5 bases. The CDR3 consists of 16 residues. V was pared by 8 bases and J by 4 bases, with 23 bases between. Germline V gene sequence: CDR1 SNHLY, CDR2 FYNNEI. CDR3 nucleotides: TGTGCCAGCTCACCCGGGGAGGGGACGGTCATCTATGGCTACACCTTC. The encoded protein is CASSPGEGTVIYGYTF. Filled out from reference TRBV2 and TRBJ1-2, the complete variable domain reads EPEVTQTPSHQVTQMGQEVILRCVPISNHLYFYWYRQILGQKVEFLVSFYNNEISEKSEIFDDQFSVERPDGSNFTLKIRSTKLEDSAMYFCASSPGEGTVIYGYTFGSGTRLTVV.

The chain combines TRBV28 with TRBJ1-3; 9 nucleotides align to TRBD1. The length of the CDR3 is 15 residues. The V gene end was trimmed by 7 bases and the J gene end by 7 bases; junction bases not matched to a gene: 11. Germline CDR1 reads MDHEN; CDR2 reads SYDVKM. The CDR3: CASNNIQGAGNTIYF. In nucleotides, the CDR3 is TGTGCCAGCAATAACATACAGGGGGCGGGGAACACCATATATTTT.

This chain joins TRBV4-1 and TRBJ1-1; perhaps TRBD1 as D (5 bases). The CDR3 length is 14 residues. Per the germline V gene, CDR1 is MGHRA and CDR2 is YSYEKL. The V end was cut by 0 bases, the J end by 1 base, with 6 bases between. The CDR3 is CASSQDGGNTEAFF. The CDR3 DNA is TGCGCCAGCAGCCAAGACGGGGGGAACACTGAAGCTTTCTTT.

The genes are TRBV10-3 and TRBJ2-7, with TRBD2 matching over 14 bases. The CDR3 has 15 residues. Germline values: CDR1 ENHRY, CDR2 SYGVKD. The J segment lost 3 bases and the V segment lost 2 bases, leaving 0 bases of the junction unmatched. CDR3 sequence: CAISEGLAGGYEQYV. CDR3 nucleotides: TGTGCCATCAGTGAGGGACTAGCGGGGGGCTACGAGCAGTACGTC.

This clone was recorded only once. The chain has TRBV6-5 and TRBJ2-2; 7 bases fit TRBD1. With 6 bases clipped from V and 5 bases from J, the junction kept 6 bases outside the gene matches. This CDR3 region has 14 residues. Per germline, CDR1 MNHEY and CDR2 SVGAGI. CDR3 nucleotide sequence: TGTGCCAGCAGGAGGGACAGACAGACCGGGGAGCTGTTTTTT. It specifies CASRRDRQTGELFF.

The chain has TRBV2 and TRBJ1-2, with 8 bases identical to TRBD1. J gave up 4 bases and V 0 bases, and 4 bases lay outside the gene matches. This CDR3 has 15 residues. Germline V gives CDR1 SNHLY, CDR2 FYNNEI. CDR3 protein: CASSEALQGAYGYTF. Written as DNA, the CDR3 is TGTGCCAGCAGTGAAGCGCTTCAGGGGGCCTATGGCTACACCTTC.

This clone was seen repeatedly, ten times or more. The chain uses TRBV7-6 and TRBJ2-1; D may be TRBD2 (6 bases). Trimming removed 4 bases at V and 6 bases at J, with 16 bases between. The CDR3 has 15 residues. Germline-derived CDR1 and CDR2 are SGHVS and FNYEAQ. Here the CDR3 DNA reads TGTGCCAGCAGCTCCGACTTCGGGACTTTCAATGAGCAGTTCTTC. Translating gives CASSSDFGTFNEQFF.

This rearrangement joins TRBV10-1 to TRBJ1-4; D uncertain. Per germline, CDR1 WNHNN and CDR2 SYGVQD (reference sequence). The CDR3 sequence is 13 residues long. Between the trimmed V and J ends, which lost 5 bases and 2 bases, there was a span of 6 bases. The CDR3 DNA sequence: TGCGCCAGCAGTCGTTCTACTAATGAAAAACTGTTTTTT. This codes for CASSRSTNEKLFF.

The chain links TRBV7-2 to TRBJ2-5, with TRBD2 identical over 10 bases. Losses at the gene ends were 4 bases for V and 4 bases for J; bases not matched to a gene: 6. The CDR3 consists of 15 residues. Germline CDR1 is SGHTA and CDR2 is FQGNSA. CDR3 sequence (DNA): TGTGCCAGCAGCTACTGGCTAGCGGGAGCAGAGACCCAGTACTTC. Translation gives CASSYWLAGAETQYF.

The V gene is TRBV29-1, the J gene TRBJ2-5, with TRBD2 matching 12 bases. The junction had 14 bases not matched to a gene; V was cut back by 3 bases and J by 0 bases. CDR1 and CDR2 (germline): SQVTM, ANQGSEA. The length of the CDR3 is 19 residues. The CDR3 sequence: CSVESASGGDSLYQETQYF. The CDR3 nucleotides are TGCAGCGTTGAGTCGGCTAGCGGGGGGGATTCCCTTTACCAAGAGACCCAGTACTTC.

The V gene is TRBV18, the J gene TRBJ2-3; no clear D gene. V lost 2 bases to trimming and J lost 5 bases, with 17 bases between them. The CDR3 contains 16 residues. Germline CDR1 is KGHSH and CDR2 is LQKENI. The DNA of the CDR3 is TGTGCCAGCTCACCAAGACGCGTGAGGAGTGGAGATACGCAGTATTTT. This codes for CASSPRRVRSGDTQYF.

This clone has just one count. The chain joins TRBV5-4 to TRBJ2-5; possible D gene TRBD1, 6 bases. V was cut by 1 base and J by 5 bases, with 12 bases left in between. CDR3 length: 14 amino acids. Per the germline V gene, CDR1 is SGHNT and CDR2 is YYREEE (reference sequence). CDR3: CASSLWGREETQYF. CDR3 coding DNA: TGTGCCAGCAGCTTGTGGGGGCGCGAGGAGACCCAGTACTTC.

The J gene is TRBJ2-3, the V gene TRBV9; possibly TRBD2 for D (6 bases). The CDR3 covers 14 residues. The V gene's germline CDR1 is SGDLS and CDR2 YYNGEE. Trimming shortened V by 4 bases and J by 5 bases, and 14 bases separated the two germline ends. CDR3 in amino acids: CASSSHVGGDTQYF. CDR3 bases: TGTGCCAGCAGCTCCCATGTGGGGGGAGATACGCAGTATTTT.

The CDR3 nucleotides read TGTGCCAGCAGACCGTTGGACTCCTATGAGCAGTTCTTC. It codes for CASRPLDSYEQFF. The chain uses TRBV14 and TRBJ2-1; TRBD2 might be the D (5 bases). Trimming removed 6 bases from V and 8 bases from J, with 14 bases in between. The CDR3 length is 13 residues. Germline assignment: CDR1 SGHDN and CDR2 FVKESK.